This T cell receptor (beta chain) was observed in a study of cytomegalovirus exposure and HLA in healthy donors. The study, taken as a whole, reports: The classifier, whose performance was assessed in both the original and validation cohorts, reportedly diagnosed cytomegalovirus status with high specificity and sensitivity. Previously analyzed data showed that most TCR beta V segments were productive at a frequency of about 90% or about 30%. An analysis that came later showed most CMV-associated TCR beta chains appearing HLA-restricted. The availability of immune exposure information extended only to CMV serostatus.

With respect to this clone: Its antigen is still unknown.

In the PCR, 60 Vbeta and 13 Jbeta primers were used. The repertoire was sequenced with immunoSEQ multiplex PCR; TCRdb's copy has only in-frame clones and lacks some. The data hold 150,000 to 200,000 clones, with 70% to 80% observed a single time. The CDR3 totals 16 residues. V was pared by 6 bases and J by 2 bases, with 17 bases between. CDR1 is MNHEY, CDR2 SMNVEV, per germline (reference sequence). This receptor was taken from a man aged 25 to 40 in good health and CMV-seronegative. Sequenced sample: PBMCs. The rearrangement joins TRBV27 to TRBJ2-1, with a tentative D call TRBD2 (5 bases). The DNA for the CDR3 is TGTGCCAGCAGCCCCGAGGGAGCGACAACCTACAATGAGCAGTTCTTC. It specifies CASSPEGATTYNEQFF.